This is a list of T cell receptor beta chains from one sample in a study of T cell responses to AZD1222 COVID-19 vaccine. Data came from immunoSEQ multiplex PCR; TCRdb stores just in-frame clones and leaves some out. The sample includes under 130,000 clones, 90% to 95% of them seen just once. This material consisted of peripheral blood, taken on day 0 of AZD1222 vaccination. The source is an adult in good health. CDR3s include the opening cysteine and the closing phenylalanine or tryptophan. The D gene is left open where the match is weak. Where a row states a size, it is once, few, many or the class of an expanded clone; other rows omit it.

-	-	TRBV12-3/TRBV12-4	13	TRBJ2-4	TGTGCCAGCAGTTTAGTTACTAGTAACATTCAGTACTTC	CASSLVTSNIQYF
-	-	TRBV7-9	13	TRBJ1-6	TGTGCCAGCAATCCGACCTATAATTCACCCCTCCACTTT	CASNPTYNSPLHF
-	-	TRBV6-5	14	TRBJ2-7	TGTGCCAGCAGTTCCCGCTCGGGGGACTACGAGCAGTACTTC	CASSSRSGDYEQYF
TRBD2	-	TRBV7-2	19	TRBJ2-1	TGTGCCAGCAGCTTATACGGTCCTAGCGGGAGTGGATGGGTAAATGAGCAGTTCTTC	CASSLYGPSGSGWVNEQFF
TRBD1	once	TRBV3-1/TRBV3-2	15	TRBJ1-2	TGTGCCAGCAGCCCGTCGACAGGGAATCGGGGTGGCTACACCTTC	CASSPSTGNRGGYTF
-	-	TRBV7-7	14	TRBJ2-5	TGTGCCAGCAGCTTAGGGGCTAGCTCGGAGACCCAGTACTTC	CASSLGASSETQYF
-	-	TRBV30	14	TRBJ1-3	TGTGCCTGGGGTCGAGGACGTCTTGGAAACACCATATATTTT	CAWGRGRLGNTIYF
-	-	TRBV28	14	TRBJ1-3	TGTGCCAGCAGTGACCCCATGACTGGAAACACCATATATTTT	CASSDPMTGNTIYF
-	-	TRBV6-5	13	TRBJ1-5	TGTGCCAGCAGAACCGATAGCAATCAGCCCCAGCATTTT	CASRTDSNQPQHF
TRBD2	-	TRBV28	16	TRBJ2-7	TGTGCCAGCAGTTCCGTCCGGATAGCGGGAGTTCAAAGGCAGTACTTC	CASSSVRIAGVQRQYF
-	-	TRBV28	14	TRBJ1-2	TGTGCCAGCAGTTTCCAACGACAGTCTAAGAGCTACACCTTC	CASSFQRQSKSYTF
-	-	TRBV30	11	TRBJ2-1	TGTGCCTGGAGCCAATACAATGAGCAGTTCTTC	CAWSQYNEQFF
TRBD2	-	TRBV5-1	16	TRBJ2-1	TGCGCCAGCAGCTTGGTAGGTAGCGGGAGGTACAATGAGCAGTTCTTC	CASSLVGSGRYNEQFF
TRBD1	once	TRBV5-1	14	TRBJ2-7	TGCGCCAGCAGCTTGGAGGGACAGGCCGAGGAGCAGTACTTC	CASSLEGQAEEQYF
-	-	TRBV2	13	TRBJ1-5	TGTGCCAGCAGCCAGGGGAGCAATCAGCCCCAGCATTTT	CASSQGSNQPQHF
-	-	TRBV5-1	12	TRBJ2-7	TGCGCCAGCAGCTTGTCTGGCTACGAGCAGTACTTC	CASSLSGYEQYF